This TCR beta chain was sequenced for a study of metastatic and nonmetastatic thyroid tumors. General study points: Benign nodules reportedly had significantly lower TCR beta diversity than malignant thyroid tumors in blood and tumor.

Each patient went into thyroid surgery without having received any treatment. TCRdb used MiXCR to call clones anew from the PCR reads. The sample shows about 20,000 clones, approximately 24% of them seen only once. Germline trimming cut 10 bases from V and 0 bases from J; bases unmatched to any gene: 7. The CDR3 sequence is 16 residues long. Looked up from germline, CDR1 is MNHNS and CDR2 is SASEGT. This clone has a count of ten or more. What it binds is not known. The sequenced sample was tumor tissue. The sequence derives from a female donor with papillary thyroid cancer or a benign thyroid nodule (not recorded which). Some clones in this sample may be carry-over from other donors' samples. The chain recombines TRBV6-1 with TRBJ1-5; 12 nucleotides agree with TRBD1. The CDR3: CATGTGGAYSNQPQHF. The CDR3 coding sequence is TGTGCCACCGGGACAGGGGGCGCATATAGCAATCAGCCCCAGCATTTT.